These 31 T cell receptor beta chains share one sample of origin, sequenced in a study of T cell changes during pregnancy in multiple sclerosis. Generated by immunoSEQ multiplex PCR, the TCRdb table keeps only in-frame clones and is missing some. The sample carries tens of thousands of clones, 85% to 95% recorded once. The material sequenced was peripheral blood, taken after pregnancy. Receptor source: a female donor with multiple sclerosis, enrolled in a pregnancy study.

This chain uses TRBV11-1 with TRBJ2-5; D gene unclear. The DNA matches TRBJ2-7 better at its end, which makes the J call doubtful. Per the germline V gene, CDR1 is SGHAT and CDR2 is FQDESV (reference sequence). The CDR3 runs to 11 residues. CDR3 region: CASSFDYEQYF. In DNA, the CDR3 is TGTGCCAGCAGCTTTGACTACGAGCAGTACTTC.

This chain connects TRBV2 to TRBJ1-1; the D gene is possibly TRBD1 (5 bases). CDR1 and CDR2 (germline): SNHLY, FYNNEI. CDR3 length: 13 residues. V lost 4 bases and J lost 7, with 13 bases in between. Written as DNA, the CDR3 is TGTGCCAGCAGTGGGGCAGGGCAAGGTGAAGCTTTCTTT. It specifies CASSGAGQGEAFF.

The chain employs TRBV5-1 and TRBJ1-6; D call uncertain. Germline V gives CDR1 SGHRS, CDR2 YFSETQ. The germline V and J ends were trimmed by 8 bases and 7 bases, with 13 bases remaining between them. The CDR3 loop spans 13 amino acids. CDR3 residues: CASSQDGNSPLHF. The CDR3 DNA sequence: TGCGCCAGTTCTCAGGATGGCAATTCACCCCTCCACTTT.

The chain combines TRBV27 with TRBJ1-2; 7 positions agree with TRBD1. With 5 bases clipped from V and 5 bases from J, the junction kept 11 bases outside the gene matches. This CDR3 is 15 amino acids long. Germline loops: CDR1 MNHEY, CDR2 SMNVEV (reference sequence). For the CDR3, the DNA is TGTGCCAGCAGTCTAAACAGGGGAAAGGGGTATGGCTACACCTTC. Its translation is CASSLNRGKGYGYTF.

The rearrangement joins TRBV11-3 to TRBJ2-3, with TRBD2 matching over 13 bases. Unmatched junction bases numbered 7, after V lost 5 bases and J lost 2 bases. The CDR3 is 17 amino acids. In germline, CDR1 is SGHNT, CDR2 YENEEA. CDR3 sequence: CASSPGLAGVNTDTQYF. CDR3 in DNA: TGTGCCAGCAGCCCTGGACTAGCGGGGGTTAACACAGATACGCAGTATTTT.

The genes are TRBV5-1 and TRBJ1-1; D is perhaps TRBD1 (5 bases). The CDR3 extends over 14 amino acids. With 0 bases removed from V and 7 bases from J, the gap between germline ends came to 13 bases. Germline values: CDR1 SGHRS, CDR2 YFSETQ. Written as DNA, the CDR3 is TGCGCCAGCAGCTTGGCCCCGGGGGTAAATGAAGCTTTCTTT. This sequence encodes CASSLAPGVNEAFF.

This clone was seen only a few times. The CDR3 sequence is CASSDKGTGGNEQYF. The CDR3 region has the DNA TGTGCCAGCAGTGACAAGGGGACAGGGGGCAACGAGCAGTACTTC. The V and J genes are TRBV6-4 and TRBJ2-7, with TRBD1 identical over 12 bases. There are 15 residues in the CDR3. The V and J ends lost 2 bases and 5 bases, in that order; junction bases with no gene match: 4. Germline V gene data show CDR1 as MRHNA and CDR2 as SNTAGT.

The V call is TRBV28, the J call TRBJ1-3, with D tentatively TRBD1 (6 bases). Trimming cost V 6 bases and J 4 bases, with 13 bases left between them. The CDR3 extends over 14 amino acids. Germline V gene lookup returns CDR1 MDHEN and CDR2 SYDVKM. CDR3 region: CASRTGSVGNTIYF. The DNA of the CDR3 is TGTGCCAGCAGAACAGGGAGTGTCGGAAACACCATATATTTT.

This chain joins TRBV19 and TRBJ2-5; maybe TRBD2 (5 bases). The ends were cut back, 4 bases at V and 4 bases at J, with 13 bases in the middle. In germline, CDR1 is LNHDA, CDR2 SQIVND (reference sequence). The CDR3 spans 14 residues. The DNA of the CDR3 is TGTGCCAGTAGTACCAGAGCGGCGGGAGAGACCCAGTACTTC. This codes for CASSTRAAGETQYF.

This rearrangement joins TRBV18 to TRBJ2-3, with D maybe TRBD1 (6 bases). Deletions cut 3 bases from V and 3 bases from J, with 10 bases between. The CDR3 length is 14 residues. Germline V gene lookup returns CDR1 KGHSH and CDR2 LQKENI. The CDR3 DNA reads as TGTGCCAGCTCACCGGGGGCGCCTACAGATACGCAGTATTTT. Amino acid sequence: CASSPGAPTDTQYF.

This sequence joins TRBV27 and TRBJ2-3; tentatively, D is TRBD1 (5 bases). Germline lookup yields CDR1 MNHEY and CDR2 SMNVEV (reference sequence). CDR3 length: 16 amino acids. Trimming removed 1 base from V and 3 bases from J, with 14 bases in between. For the CDR3, the DNA is TGTGCCAGCAGTTTATATAAGGGGATGATGACAGATACGCAGTATTTT. Amino acid sequence: CASSLYKGMMTDTQYF.

The table lists this clone with a count of one. V gene TRBV7-2 combines with J gene TRBJ1-1, with D possibly TRBD1 on 6 matching bases. The germline V gene encodes CDR1 SGHTA and CDR2 FQGNSA. V lost 6 bases to trimming and J lost 2 bases, with 19 bases between them. This CDR3 has 16 amino acids. CDR3 amino acids: CASSSPLGAFNTEAFF. CDR3 nucleotide sequence: TGTGCCAGCAGTAGCCCTTTGGGGGCATTTAACACTGAAGCTTTCTTT.

The V call is TRBV7-2, the J call TRBJ1-2, with 8 bases aligning to TRBD1. Trimming took 5 bases from V and 7 from J; bases not matched to a gene: 12. Germline V gene lookup returns CDR1 SGHTA and CDR2 FQGNSA. CDR3 length: 15 amino acids. CDR3 nucleotides: TGTGCCAGCAGCGAGCGGACAGGGAACTTCGTTGGCTACACCTTC. As protein: CASSERTGNFVGYTF.

The chain recombines TRBV13 with TRBJ2-7, with TRBD2 matching over 7 bases. CDR3 size: 15 residues. V was pared by 0 bases and J by 2 bases, with 4 bases of the junction left unmatched. Germline CDR1 and CDR2: PRHDT and FYEKMQ (reference sequence). CDR3 region: CASSLGSGGAYEQYF. CDR3 DNA: TGTGCCAGCAGCTTAGGGTCGGGAGGTGCCTACGAGCAGTACTTC.

The J gene is TRBJ1-6, the V gene TRBV21-1; the D call of TRBD1 is as the table states it, not checked on the DNA. TRBV21-1 is recorded as a pseudogene. The CDR3 loop spans 17 amino acids. CDR3 region: CASSVRTGSSYNSPLHF. In DNA, the CDR3 is TGTGCCAGCAGCGTGCGGACAGGCAGCTCCTATAATTCACCCCTCCACTTT.

V is TRBV29-1 and J is TRBJ1-4; unclear D gene. The CDR3 runs to 11 residues. Trimming took off 3 bases at V and 5 bases at J, with 4 bases between the two ends. CDR1 and CDR2 (germline): SQVTM, ANQGSEA. As DNA, the CDR3 is TGCAGCGTTGACCAGAATGAAAAACTGTTTTTT. Amino acid sequence: CSVDQNEKLFF.

The chain combines TRBV18 with TRBJ2-3; D is possibly TRBD2 (5 bases). Germline V CDR1 and CDR2: KGHSH, LQKENI. The CDR3 runs 15 residues. Between the trimmed V and J ends, which lost 2 bases and 3 bases, there was a span of 12 bases. The CDR3 reads CASSPFREVTDTQYF. CDR3 nucleotide sequence: TGTGCCAGCTCACCATTCCGGGAAGTTACAGATACGCAGTATTTT.

The chain combines TRBV18 with TRBJ1-2; D unclear. Trimming pared 7 bases from V and 1 base from J, leaving 13 bases between. The germline CDR1 and CDR2 sequences are KGHSH and LQKENI. The CDR3 contains 14 residues. CDR3 nucleotides: TGTGCCAGCTTAAGACCGGACTTTAACTATGGCTACACCTTC. This encodes CASLRPDFNYGYTF. The complete variable domain, with remaining parts taken from reference TRBV18 and TRBJ1-2, reads NAGVMQNPRHLVRRRGQEARLRCSPMKGHSHVYWYRQLPEEGLKFMVYLQKENIIDESGMPKERFSAEFPKEGPSILRIQQVVRGDSAAYFCASLRPDFNYGYTFGSGTRLTVV.

CDR3 residues: CASSSQISGNQPQHF. The CDR3 bases are TGTGCCAGCAGTTCTCAAATCTCGGGGAATCAGCCCCAGCATTTT. J is TRBJ1-5 and V is TRBV6-5; D gene uncertain. Germline V CDR1 and CDR2: MNHEY, SVGAGI. The CDR3 loop spans 15 amino acids. V dropped 4 bases and J dropped 4 bases, with 14 bases sitting between them.

There are a few counts of this clone. The V call is TRBV9, the J call TRBJ2-7, with D tentatively TRBD2 (6 bases). CDR3 size: 15 residues. Germline-derived CDR1 and CDR2 are SGDLS and YYNGEE. V shed 0 bases and J shed 0 bases, with 10 bases lying between them. CDR3 amino acids: CASSVASTSSYEQYF. The CDR3 coding sequence is TGTGCCAGCAGCGTAGCATCGACTAGCTCCTACGAGCAGTACTTC.

J is TRBJ2-3 and V is TRBV7-9; perhaps TRBD1 as D (8 bases). V was trimmed by 1 base and J by 4 bases, leaving 15 bases between them. Germline-derived CDR1 and CDR2 are SEHNR and FQNEAQ (reference sequence). This CDR3 spans 16 amino acids. The CDR3 DNA reads TGTGCCAGCAGCTTAGGCCGACAGGGGAGGGCAGATACGCAGTATTTT. This sequence encodes CASSLGRQGRADTQYF.

With regard to this clone: Relative to the germline gene, one junction end is altered; a read error may explain this. V and J are TRBV14 and TRBJ2-5; the match to TRBD1 covers 7 bases. The CDR3 contains 13 residues. Germline V CDR1 and CDR2: SGHDN, FVKESK. For the CDR3, the DNA is TGTGCCAGCAGCCAAGGGACCATACAGGGGACGGACTTC. This sequence encodes CASSQGTIQGTDF.

The rearrangement links TRBV6-1 to TRBJ1-2; 8 bases match TRBD1. J gave up 4 bases and V 7 bases, and 8 bases lay outside the gene matches. The CDR3 has 14 amino acids. Germline lookup yields CDR1 MNHNS and CDR2 SASEGT. CDR3 in amino acids: CASTDTGGGYGYTF. CDR3 DNA: TGTGCCAGCACTGACACAGGGGGAGGCTATGGCTACACCTTC.

This chain links TRBV7-6 with TRBJ2-1; D possibly corresponds to TRBD1 (6 bases). Trimming stripped 5 bases from V and 6 bases from J, with 8 bases between. The CDR3 sequence is 12 residues long. Germline CDR1 SGHVS, CDR2 FNYEAQ. The CDR3 DNA follows: TGTGCCAGCAGCGTACAGGGCAATGAGCAGTTCTTC. It is translated as CASSVQGNEQFF.

This clone appeared a few times. V and J are TRBV4-1 and TRBJ1-1; D unclear. This CDR3 comprises 15 residues. Looked up from germline, CDR1 is MGHRA and CDR2 is YSYEKL. Trimming stripped 2 bases from V and 0 bases from J, with 10 bases between. In DNA, the CDR3 is TGCGCCAGCAGCCAATTTGCGGAGATGAACACTGAAGCTTTCTTT. This gives the protein CASSQFAEMNTEAFF.

The V gene is TRBV5-1, the J gene TRBJ2-5; possibly TRBD1 for D (6 bases). The CDR3 extends over 14 amino acids. In germline, CDR1 is SGHRS, CDR2 YFSETQ. V lost 4 bases, J lost 0 bases, and 10 bases lay in between. CDR3 DNA sequence: TGCGCCAGCAGCCACCGGGACAACCAAGAGACCCAGTACTTC. Amino acid sequence: CASSHRDNQETQYF.

The chain recombines TRBV10-3 with TRBJ2-3, with D tentatively TRBD1 (6 bases). This CDR3 has 13 residues. Trimming took 6 bases from V and 1 from J, leaving 8 bases between them. Germline V gene data show CDR1 as ENHRY and CDR2 as SYGVKD. This CDR3 is CAIRDSGTDTQYF. The CDR3 DNA reads as TGTGCCATCAGGGACAGTGGCACAGATACGCAGTATTTT.

CDR3: CASSQDGWGGGGSYNEQFF. CDR3 sequence (DNA): TGCGCCAGCAGCCAAGATGGGTGGGGAGGCGGAGGAAGTTACAATGAGCAGTTCTTC. The chain joins TRBV4-1 to TRBJ2-1, with D possibly TRBD2 on 6 matching bases. Trimming pared 0 bases from V and 4 bases from J, leaving 22 bases between. This CDR3 region has 19 residues. Germline V gene lookup returns CDR1 MGHRA and CDR2 YSYEKL.

This clone was counted a few times. J is TRBJ1-2 and V is TRBV6-5; D is undetermined. Per germline, CDR1 MNHEY and CDR2 SVGAGI. V was cut by 3 bases and J by 2 bases, with 7 bases left in between. This CDR3 has 13 residues. CDR3 sequence: CASSYAANYGYTF. CDR3 coding DNA: TGTGCCAGCAGTTATGCGGCAAACTATGGCTACACCTTC.

V is TRBV6-1 and J is TRBJ2-7; weak D call: TRBD1 (6 bases). Deletions cut 6 bases from V and 3 bases from J, with 12 bases between. This CDR3 comprises 13 residues. Germline lookup yields CDR1 MNHNS and CDR2 SASEGT. This CDR3 reads CASRPDRDYEQYF. CDR3 bases: TGTGCCAGCAGGCCGGACAGAGACTACGAGCAGTACTTC.

The chain carries TRBV18 and TRBJ1-4, with no clear D. The CDR3 consists of 15 residues. Trimming removed 2 bases from V and 3 bases from J, with 10 bases in between. Germline CDR1 KGHSH, CDR2 LQKENI. CDR3 nucleotides: TGTGCCAGCTCACCATGGGGAGGATCTAATGAAAAACTGTTTTTT. Translated, it gives CASSPWGGSNEKLFF.